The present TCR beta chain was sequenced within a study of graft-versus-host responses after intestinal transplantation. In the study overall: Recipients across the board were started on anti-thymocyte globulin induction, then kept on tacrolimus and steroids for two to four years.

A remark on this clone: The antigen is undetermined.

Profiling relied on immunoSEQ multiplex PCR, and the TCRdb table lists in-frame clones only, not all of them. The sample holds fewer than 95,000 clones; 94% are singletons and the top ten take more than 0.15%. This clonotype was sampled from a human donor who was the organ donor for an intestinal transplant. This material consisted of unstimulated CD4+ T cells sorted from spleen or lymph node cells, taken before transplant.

In DNA form, the CDR3 reads TGTGCCAGCAGGGGACCCCTGAACACCGGGGAGCTGTTTTTT. This sequence encodes CASRGPLNTGELFF. The chain recombines TRBV6-5 with TRBJ2-2; D is perhaps TRBD1 or TRBD2 (5 bases each). V lost 6 bases and J lost 1, with 9 bases in between. CDR3 length equals 14 residues. The germline gives CDR1 MNHEY, CDR2 SVGAGI.